This TCR beta chain was captured by sequencing in a study of early T cells in non-severe SARS-CoV-2 infection. V was cut by 0 bases and J by 7 bases, with 19 bases left in between. In germline, CDR1 is SGHNT, CDR2 YYREEE (reference sequence). This CDR3 is 16 amino acids long. This clonotype was counted many times. Antigen: not known. Separate cDNA molecules each had unique molecular identifiers attached to them. Using its own MiXCR run on the 5' RACE reads, TCRdb lists one record per CDR3 protein. The profile shows over 50,000 distinct CDR3 sequences, around 12% of them singletons. Study conclusions and caveats: VDJdb matching, biased toward anti-spike CD8 responses, missed private and CD4 specificities.

Source material: whole blood. The chain uses TRBV5-4 and TRBJ2-5, with unresolved D. This TCR came from an adult who was a healthcare worker with PCR-confirmed SARS-CoV-2 infection or an uninfected control (not recorded which). The CDR3: CASSLVPMGIYGTQYF. CDR3 in DNA: TGTGCCAGCAGCTTGGTGCCTATGGGGATCTATGGGACCCAGTACTTC. Full variable domain (rest looked up from reference TRBV5-4 and TRBJ2-5): ETGVTQSPTHLIKTRGQQVTLRCSSQSGHNTVSWYQQALGQGPQFIFQYYREEENGRGNFPPRFSGLQFPNYSSELNVNALELDDSALYLCASSLVPMGIYGTQYFGPGTRLLVL.